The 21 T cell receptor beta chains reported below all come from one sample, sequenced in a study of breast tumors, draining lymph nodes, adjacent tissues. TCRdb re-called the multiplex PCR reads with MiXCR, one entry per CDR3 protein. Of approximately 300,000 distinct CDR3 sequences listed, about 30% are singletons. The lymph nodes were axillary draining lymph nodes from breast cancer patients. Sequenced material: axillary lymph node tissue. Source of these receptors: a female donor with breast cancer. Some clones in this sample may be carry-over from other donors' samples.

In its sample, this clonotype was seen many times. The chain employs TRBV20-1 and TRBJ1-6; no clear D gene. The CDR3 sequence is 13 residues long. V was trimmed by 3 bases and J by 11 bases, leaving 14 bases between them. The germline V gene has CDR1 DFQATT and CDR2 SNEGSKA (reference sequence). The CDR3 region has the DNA TGCAGTGCTAGCCTTGGGCTCGGTGCACCCCTCCACTTT. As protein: CSASLGLGAPLHF.

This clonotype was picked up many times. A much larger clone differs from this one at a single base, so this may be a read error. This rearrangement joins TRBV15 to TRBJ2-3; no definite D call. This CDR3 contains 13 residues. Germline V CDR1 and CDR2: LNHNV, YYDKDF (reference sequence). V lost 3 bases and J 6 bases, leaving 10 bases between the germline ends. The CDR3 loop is CATSSGVEDTQYF. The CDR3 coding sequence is TGTGCCACCAGCAGCGGAGTTGAGGATACGCAGTATTTT.

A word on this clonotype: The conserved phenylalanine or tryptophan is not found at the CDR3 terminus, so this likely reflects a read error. The CDR3 DNA sequence: TGCAGTGCTCTAGGACAGGGGAGGTATGCCTACACCCTC. It encodes CSALGQGRYAYTL. This chain joins TRBV20-1 and TRBJ1-2, with 9 bases fitting TRBD1. The CDR3 is 13 amino acids. Germline V gene lookup returns CDR1 DFQATT and CDR2 SNEGSKA (reference sequence).

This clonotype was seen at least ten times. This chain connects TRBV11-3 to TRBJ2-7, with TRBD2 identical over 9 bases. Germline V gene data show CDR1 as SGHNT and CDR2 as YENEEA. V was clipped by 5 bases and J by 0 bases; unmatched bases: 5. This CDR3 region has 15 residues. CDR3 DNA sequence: TGTGCCAGCAGCCCCGGGACTAGCTACTCCTACGAGCAGTACTTC. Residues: CASSPGTSYSYEQYF.

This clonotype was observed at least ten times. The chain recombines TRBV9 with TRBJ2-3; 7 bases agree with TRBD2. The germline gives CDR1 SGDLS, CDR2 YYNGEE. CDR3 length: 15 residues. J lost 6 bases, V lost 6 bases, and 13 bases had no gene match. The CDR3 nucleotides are TGTGCCAGCAACCCGGGACTACCCCTCCCGGATACGCAGTATTTT. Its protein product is CASNPGLPLPDTQYF.

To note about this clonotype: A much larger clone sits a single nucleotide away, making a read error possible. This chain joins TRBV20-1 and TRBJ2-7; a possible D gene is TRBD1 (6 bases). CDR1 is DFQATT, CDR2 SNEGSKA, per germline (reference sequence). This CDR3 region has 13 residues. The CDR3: CSASKTGTYGQYF. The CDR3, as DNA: TGCAGTGCTAGCAAAACAGGGACCTACGGGCAGTACTTC.

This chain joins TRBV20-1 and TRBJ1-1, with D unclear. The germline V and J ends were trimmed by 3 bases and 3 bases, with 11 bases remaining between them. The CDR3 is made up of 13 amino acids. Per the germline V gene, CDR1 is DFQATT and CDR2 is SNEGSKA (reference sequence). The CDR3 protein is CSASELGYTEAFF. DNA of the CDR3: TGCAGTGCTAGTGAGCTAGGTTACACTGAAGCTTTCTTT.

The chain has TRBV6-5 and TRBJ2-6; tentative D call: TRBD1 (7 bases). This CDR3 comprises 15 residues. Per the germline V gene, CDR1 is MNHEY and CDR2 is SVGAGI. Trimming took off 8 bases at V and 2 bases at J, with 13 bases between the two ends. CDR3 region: CASGVRGAGANVLTF. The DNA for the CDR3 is TGTGCCAGCGGTGTCAGGGGGGCTGGGGCCAACGTCCTGACTTTC.

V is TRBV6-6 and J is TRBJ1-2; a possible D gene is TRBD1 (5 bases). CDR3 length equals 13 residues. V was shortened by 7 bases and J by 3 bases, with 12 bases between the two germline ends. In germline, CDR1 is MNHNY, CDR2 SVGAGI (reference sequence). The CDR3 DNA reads TGTGCCAGCATGGAACAGGCCCACTATGGCTACACCTTC. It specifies CASMEQAHYGYTF.

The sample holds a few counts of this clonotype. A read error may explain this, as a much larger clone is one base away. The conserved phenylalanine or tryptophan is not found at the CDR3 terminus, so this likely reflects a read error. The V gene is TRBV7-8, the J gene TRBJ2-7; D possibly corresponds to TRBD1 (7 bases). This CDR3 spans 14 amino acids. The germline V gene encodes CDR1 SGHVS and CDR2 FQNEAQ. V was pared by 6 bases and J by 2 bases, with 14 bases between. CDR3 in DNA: TGTGCCAGCAGATCGCGCGGGACAGCCTACGAGCAGTACCTC. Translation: CASRSRGTAYEQYL.

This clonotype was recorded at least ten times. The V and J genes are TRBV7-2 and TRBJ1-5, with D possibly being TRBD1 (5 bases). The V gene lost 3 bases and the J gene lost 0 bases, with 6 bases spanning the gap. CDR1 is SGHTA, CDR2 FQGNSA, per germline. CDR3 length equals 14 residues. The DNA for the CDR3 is TGTGCCAGCAGCTTGGACACTAGCAATCAGCCCCAGCATTTT. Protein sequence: CASSLDTSNQPQHF.

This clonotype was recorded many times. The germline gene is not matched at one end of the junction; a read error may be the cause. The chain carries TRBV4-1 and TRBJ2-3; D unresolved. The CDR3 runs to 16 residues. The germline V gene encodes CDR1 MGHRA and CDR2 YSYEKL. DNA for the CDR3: TGCGCCAGCAGTCAAGATCAGTGGCGGAGCACAGATACGCAGTATTTT. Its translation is CASSQDQWRSTDTQYF.

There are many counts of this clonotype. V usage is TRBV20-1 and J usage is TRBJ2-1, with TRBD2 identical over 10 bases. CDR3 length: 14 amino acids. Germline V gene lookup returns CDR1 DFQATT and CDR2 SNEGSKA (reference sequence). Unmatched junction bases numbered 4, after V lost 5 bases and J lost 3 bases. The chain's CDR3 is CSAQWTSGYNEQFF. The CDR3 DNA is TGCAGTGCTCAGTGGACTAGCGGCTACAATGAGCAGTTCTTC.

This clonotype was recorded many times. The CDR3 is CATSRALGQGDEKLFF. As DNA, the CDR3 is TGTGCCACCAGCAGGGCCTTGGGACAGGGGGATGAAAAACTGTTTTTT. The chain uses TRBV15 and TRBJ1-4; 11 positions agree with TRBD1. The CDR3 has 16 amino acids. Trimming at V came to 3 bases and at J to 6 bases, leaving 6 bases not matched to a gene. Germline lookup yields CDR1 LNHNV and CDR2 YYDKDF (reference sequence).

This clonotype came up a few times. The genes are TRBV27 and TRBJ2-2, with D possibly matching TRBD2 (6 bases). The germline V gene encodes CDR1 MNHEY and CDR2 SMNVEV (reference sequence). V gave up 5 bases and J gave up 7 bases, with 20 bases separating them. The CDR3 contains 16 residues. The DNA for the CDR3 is TGTGCCAGCAGTCCTGGACTATCCGCACGCCGCGGGGAGCTGTTTTTT. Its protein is CASSPGLSARRGELFF.

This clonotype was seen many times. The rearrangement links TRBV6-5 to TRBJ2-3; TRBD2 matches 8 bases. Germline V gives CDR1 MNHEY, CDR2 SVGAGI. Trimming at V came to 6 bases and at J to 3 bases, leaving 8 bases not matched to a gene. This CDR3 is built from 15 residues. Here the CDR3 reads CASSGRGVITDTQYF. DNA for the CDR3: TGTGCCAGCAGCGGGAGGGGAGTGATTACAGATACGCAGTATTTT.

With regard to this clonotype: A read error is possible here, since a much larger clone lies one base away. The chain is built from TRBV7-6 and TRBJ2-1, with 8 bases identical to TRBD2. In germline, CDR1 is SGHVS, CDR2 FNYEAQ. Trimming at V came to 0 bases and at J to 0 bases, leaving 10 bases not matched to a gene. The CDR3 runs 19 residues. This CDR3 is CASSLAEAVAGSSYNEQFF. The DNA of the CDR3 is TGTGCCAGCAGCTTAGCGGAGGCGGTAGCGGGAAGCTCCTACAATGAGCAGTTCTTC.

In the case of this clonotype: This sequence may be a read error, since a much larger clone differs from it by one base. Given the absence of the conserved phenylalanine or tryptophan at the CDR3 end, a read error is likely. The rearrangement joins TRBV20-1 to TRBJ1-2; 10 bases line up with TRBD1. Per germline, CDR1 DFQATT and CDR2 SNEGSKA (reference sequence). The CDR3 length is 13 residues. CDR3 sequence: CRALTGGAIGYTS. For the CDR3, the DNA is TGCAGAGCCCTGACAGGGGGCGCCATTGGCTACACCTCC.

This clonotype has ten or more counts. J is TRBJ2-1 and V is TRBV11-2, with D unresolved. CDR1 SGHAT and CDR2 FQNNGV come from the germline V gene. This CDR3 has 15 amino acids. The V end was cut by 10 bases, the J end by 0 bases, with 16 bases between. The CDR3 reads CATAPQRTSYNEQFF. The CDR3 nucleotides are TGTGCCACGGCCCCTCAAAGGACCTCCTACAATGAGCAGTTCTTC.

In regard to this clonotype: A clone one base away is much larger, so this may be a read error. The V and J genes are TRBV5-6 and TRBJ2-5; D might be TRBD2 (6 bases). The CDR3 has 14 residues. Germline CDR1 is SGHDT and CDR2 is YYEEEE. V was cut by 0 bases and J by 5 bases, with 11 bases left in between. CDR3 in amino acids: CASSLGRARETQYF. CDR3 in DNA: TGTGCCAGCAGCTTGGGGAGGGCTCGGGAGACCCAGTACTTC. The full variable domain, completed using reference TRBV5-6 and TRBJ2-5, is DAGVTQSPTHLIKTRGQQVTLRCSPKSGHDTVSWYQQALGQGPQFIFQYYEEEERQRGNFPDRFSGHQFPNYSSELNVNALLLGDSALYLCASSLGRARETQYFGPGTRLLVL.

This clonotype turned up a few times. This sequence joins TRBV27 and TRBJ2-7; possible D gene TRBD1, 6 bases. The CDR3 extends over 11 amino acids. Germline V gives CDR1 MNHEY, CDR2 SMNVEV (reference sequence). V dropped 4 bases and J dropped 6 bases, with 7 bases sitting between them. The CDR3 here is CASSYRAEQYF. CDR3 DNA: TGTGCCAGCAGTTACAGGGCCGAGCAGTACTTC.